This TCR beta chain was found in a study of T cell responses to AZD1222 COVID-19 vaccine. This table comes from immunoSEQ multiplex PCR, and its TCRdb copy is limited to in-frame clones, with some not included. The table has 90,000 to 120,000 clones, approximately 90% seen once. V lost 4 bases and J lost 7; bases outside the gene matches: 4. The germline CDR1 and CDR2 sequences are SGDLS and YYNGEE. The CDR3 is 13 amino acids. J is TRBJ2-1 and V is TRBV9, with 8 bases matching TRBD1. The material was peripheral blood, obtained on day 0 of AZD1222 vaccination. This TCR was recovered from an adult in good health. The CDR3 is CASSTGQGNEQFF. CDR3 coding DNA: TGTGCCAGCAGCACCGGACAGGGAAATGAGCAGTTCTTC. Using reference TRBV9 and TRBJ2-1 for the parts outside the CDR3, the full variable domain is DSGVTQTPKHLITATGQRVTLRCSPRSGDLSVYWYQQSLDQGLQFLIQYYNGEERAKGNILERFSAQQFPDLHSELNLSSLELGDSALYFCASSTGQGNEQFFGPGTRLTVL.